This T cell receptor (beta chain) was found in a study of CD8+CD57+ T cells in acquired aplastic anemia. Deletions cut 5 bases from V and 10 bases from J, with 17 bases between. Germline loops: CDR1 SEHNR, CDR2 FQNEAQ (reference sequence). The CDR3 extends over 14 amino acids. It was genomic DNA that served as the template for profiling TCR beta VDJ and CDR3. TCRdb passed the reads through MiXCR, listing each CDR3 protein once. Among approximately 300,000 distinct CDR3 sequences listed, 50% to 65% were seen once. Study-level points and caveats: Around 29 CD8+ CDR3 sequences were shared between patients and controls.

This clonotype was observed many times. The target antigen is unknown. Individuals selected for sequencing had exhibited CD8+CD57+ cell expansion on flow cytometry. The clonotype originates from a human donor with aplastic anemia. The chain is built from TRBV7-9 and TRBJ1-4; tentative D call: TRBD1 (5 bases). The sample comprised sorted CD4+, CD8+, or CD8+CD57+ T cells (not recorded which) from PBMCs. CDR3 sequence (DNA): TGTGCCAGCAGCCCAACGGGGGGTTTTGGAAAACTGTTTTTT. It specifies CASSPTGGFGKLFF.